This T cell receptor (beta chain) was recorded in a study of control samples from healthy donors and cancer patients. As concerns this clone: The sample carries other DNA sequences with the same CDR3.

Sequencing used immunoSEQ multiplex PCR; TCRdb keeps in-frame clones, though not all of them. Among 140,000 to 150,000 clones, 75% to 95% were seen once, and the ten largest hold more than 3%. The germline V gene encodes CDR1 SGDLS and CDR2 YYNGEE. CDR3 length: 14 amino acids. V gave up 3 bases and J gave up 1 base, with 8 bases separating them. Sequencing was performed on blood. This clonotype originated in a man in his thirties or forties in good health. V is TRBV9 and J is TRBJ1-5, with D maybe TRBD1 (5 bases). The DNA of the CDR3 is TGTGCCAGCAGCGACAGGCCCAGCAATCAGCCCCAGCATTTT. Translated, it gives CASSDRPSNQPQHF. Full variable domain (rest looked up from reference TRBV9 and TRBJ1-5): DSGVTQTPKHLITATGQRVTLRCSPRSGDLSVYWYQQSLDQGLQFLIQYYNGEERAKGNILERFSAQQFPDLHSELNLSSLELGDSALYFCASSDRPSNQPQHFGDGTRLSIL.